The next 20 T cell receptor beta chains were all read from a single sample in a study of T cells after yellow fever vaccination. TCRdb redid the calling of the 5' RACE reads with MiXCR, one entry per CDR3 protein. The table lists 250,000 to 350,000 distinct CDR3 sequences, around 4.4% of them singletons, with around 19% in the top ten. The sequencing used PBMCs, collected 15 days after the yellow fever booster vaccination. The receptors derive from a man in his late teens or twenties who received the YFV17D yellow fever vaccine.

This sequence joins TRBV10-3 and TRBJ2-7; TRBD1 aligns across 10 bases. CDR3 size: 13 residues. V lost 10 bases to trimming and J lost 7 bases; unmatched junction nucleotides: 10. Germline V gene lookup returns CDR1 ENHRY and CDR2 SYGVKD. The CDR3 protein is CATRRDRGSEQYF. DNA for the CDR3: TGTGCCACCCGCCGGGACAGGGGATCTGAGCAGTACTTC.

This clonotype has a count of ten or more. This rearrangement joins TRBV6-5 to TRBJ2-2, with TRBD2 matching 7 bases. Losses at the gene ends were 5 bases for V and 2 bases for J; bases not matched to a gene: 2. The CDR3 spans 14 residues. Germline values: CDR1 MNHEY, CDR2 SVGAGI. The chain's CDR3 is CASSRTRNTGELFF. CDR3 nucleotides: TGTGCCAGCAGTAGGACTAGAAACACCGGGGAGCTGTTTTTT.

This clonotype has a count of ten or more. The chain is built from TRBV7-2 and TRBJ1-1, with D hard to call. The V gene lost 5 bases and the J gene lost 8 bases, with 18 bases spanning the gap. Germline V gives CDR1 SGHTA, CDR2 FQGNSA. There are 14 residues in the CDR3. The chain's CDR3 is CASSPRSGREEAFF. The CDR3 bases are TGTGCCAGCAGCCCAAGATCGGGGAGGGAGGAAGCTTTCTTT.

There are many counts of this clonotype. The rearrangement uses TRBV7-3 and TRBJ2-5; D is uncertain. The CDR3 loop spans 14 amino acids. Trimming stripped 5 bases from V and 4 bases from J, with 14 bases between. Germline CDR1 reads SGHTA; CDR2 reads FQGTGA. CDR3 nucleotides: TGTGCCAGCAGCCTTCAGCCTCGTGGAGAGACCCAGTACTTC. It translates to CASSLQPRGETQYF. Variable domain in full (rest from reference TRBV7-3 and TRBJ2-5): GAGVSQTPSNKVTEKGKYVELRCDPISGHTALYWYRQSLGQGPEFLIYFQGTGAADDSGLPNDRFFAVRPEGSVSTLKIQRTERGDSAVYLCASSLQPRGETQYFGPGTRLLVL.

This clonotype was detected ten times or more. J is TRBJ1-6 and V is TRBV6-5; D not certain. Per the germline V gene, CDR1 is MNHEY and CDR2 is SVGAGI. Trimming took 6 bases from V and 9 from J, leaving 9 bases between them. This CDR3 is built from 12 residues. The CDR3 is CASSPDGSPLHF. The CDR3 nucleotides read TGTGCCAGCAGCCCCGACGGTTCACCCCTCCACTTT.

This rearrangement joins TRBV5-1 to TRBJ2-3, with 9 bases identical to TRBD1. CDR1 SGHRS and CDR2 YFSETQ come from the germline V gene. This CDR3 has 15 amino acids. V dropped 2 bases and J dropped 1; count of bases not matched to a gene: 2. CDR3 in amino acids: CASSLWTGGTDTQYF. The CDR3 DNA is TGCGCCAGCAGCTTATGGACAGGGGGCACAGATACGCAGTATTTT.

This clonotype was recorded a few times. V is TRBV5-1 and J is TRBJ1-2; TRBD1 might be the D (5 bases). Per the germline V gene, CDR1 is SGHRS and CDR2 is YFSETQ. CDR3 length: 15 residues. Deletions cut 1 base from V and 8 bases from J, with 18 bases between. The DNA of the CDR3 is TGCGCCAGCAGCTTGTACCAGGGATCTTCGCCCGGCTACACCTTC. It translates to CASSLYQGSSPGYTF.

The V and J genes are TRBV20-1 and TRBJ2-5; no clear D. The CDR3 runs to 12 residues. Germline CDR1 reads DFQATT; CDR2 reads SNEGSKA (reference sequence). V was clipped by 6 bases and J by 3 bases, with 11 bases between them. CDR3 nucleotides: TGCAGTGCACGCCTTTGGGAAGAGACCCAGTACTTC. It is translated as CSARLWEETQYF.

This clonotype was observed at least ten times. The V gene is TRBV6-6, the J gene TRBJ1-4; D unresolved. Between the trimmed V and J ends, which lost 4 bases and 3 bases, there was a span of 12 bases. The CDR3 consists of 15 residues. CDR1 is MNHNY, CDR2 SVGAGI, per germline (reference sequence). The CDR3 nucleotides read TGTGCCAGCAGTTCCTCAGGCTCCTCTAATGAAAAACTGTTTTTT. Translated: CASSSSGSSNEKLFF.

The table lists this clonotype with many counts. The chain joins TRBV6-5 to TRBJ1-2; D perhaps matches TRBD1 (5 bases). CDR1 and CDR2 from the germline V gene are MNHEY and SVGAGI. Between the trimmed V and J ends, which lost 6 bases and 4 bases, there was a span of 15 bases. The CDR3 spans 14 residues. The DNA of the CDR3 is TGTGCCAGCAGCCCGGGGGGTACCGGCTATGGCTACACCTTC. Encoded protein: CASSPGGTGYGYTF.

The sample holds many counts of this clonotype. The rearrangement uses TRBV20-1 and TRBJ1-2; the match to TRBD1 covers 7 bases. CDR3 size: 12 residues. Unmatched junction bases numbered 11, after V lost 3 bases and J lost 13 bases. Germline V CDR1 and CDR2: DFQATT, SNEGSKA (reference sequence). Written as DNA, the CDR3 is TGCAGTGCTAGTGTCAGGGGGTACTGGTTCACCTTC. It is translated as CSASVRGYWFTF.

This clonotype was observed a handful of times. The rearrangement joins TRBV5-4 to TRBJ2-3; D tentatively reads TRBD1 or TRBD2 (5 bases each). Deletions cut 0 bases from V and 6 bases from J, with 20 bases between. The CDR3 runs 17 residues. Germline assignment: CDR1 SGHNT and CDR2 YYREEE (reference sequence). The CDR3 DNA reads as TGTGCCAGCAGCTTGGCCTTGGTGGGGACCTTCGGGGATACGCAGTATTTT. This sequence encodes CASSLALVGTFGDTQYF.

This clonotype was counted only a few times. J is TRBJ2-5 and V is TRBV9, with D tentatively TRBD1 or TRBD2 (5 bases each). The length of the CDR3 is 14 residues. Germline-derived CDR1 and CDR2 are SGDLS and YYNGEE. The V and J ends lost 6 bases and 5 bases respectively, with 17 bases between them. The CDR3 DNA reads TGTGCCAGCAACCCAGGGACGCCATGGGAGACCCAGTACTTC. It yields the protein CASNPGTPWETQYF.

The J gene is TRBJ2-5, the V gene TRBV4-3; D is perhaps TRBD1 or TRBD2 (5 bases each). Trimming left V 0 bases short and J 4 bases short, with 12 bases between. The CDR3 has 15 amino acids. Germline CDR1 LGHNA, CDR2 YSLEER. CDR3 protein: CASSQEPGTGETQYF. CDR3 nucleotides: TGCGCCAGCAGCCAAGAACCGGGGACGGGAGAGACCCAGTACTTC.

Notes on this clonotype: A single base separates this from a much larger clone, so it may be a read error. The chain has TRBV20-1 and TRBJ2-1; D gene ambiguous. Germline CDR1 and CDR2: DFQATT and SNEGSKA (reference sequence). The CDR3 runs 12 residues. Trimming stripped 6 bases from V and 6 bases from J, with 12 bases between. The CDR3 DNA reads as TGCAGTGCACACGCGGCCACCAATGAGCAGTTCTTC. Its protein is CSAHAATNEQFF.

This clonotype was seen many times. The V and J genes are TRBV7-9 and TRBJ1-2, with D possibly matching TRBD1 (5 bases). Trimming removed 5 bases at V and 2 bases at J, with 18 bases between. The CDR3 totals 16 residues. Germline lookup yields CDR1 SEHNR and CDR2 FQNEAQ (reference sequence). Here the CDR3 reads CASSPPIGGRNYGYTF. The CDR3 DNA reads TGTGCCAGCAGCCCTCCCATCGGGGGAAGAAACTATGGCTACACCTTC.

This clonotype was observed a few times. The V call is TRBV6-1, the J call TRBJ2-1, with 10 bases matching TRBD2. V trimming: 2 bases; J trimming: 5 bases; junction bases outside the gene matches: 6. There are 16 residues in the CDR3. The germline gives CDR1 MNHNS, CDR2 SASEGT. CDR3 DNA: TGTGCCAGCAGTGAATGGGTTGGACTAGCGGACAATGAGCAGTTCTTC. Its protein product is CASSEWVGLADNEQFF.

The sample holds a few counts of this clonotype. This chain links TRBV6-5 with TRBJ2-1; no firm D call. Germline CDR1 MNHEY, CDR2 SVGAGI. V was cut by 6 bases and J by 3 bases, with 9 bases left in between. The CDR3 sequence is 13 residues long. The CDR3 region is CASSRPSYNEQFF. The CDR3, as DNA: TGTGCCAGCAGCCGCCCTAGCTACAATGAGCAGTTCTTC.

This clonotype was seen ten or more times. The J gene is TRBJ1-6, the V gene TRBV6-5, with TRBD1 identical over 7 bases. Trimming removed 5 bases from V and 3 bases from J; junction bases left unmatched: 7. The germline V gene has CDR1 MNHEY and CDR2 SVGAGI. The CDR3 spans 16 residues. In DNA form, the CDR3 reads TGTGCCAGCAGTACCCCAGGGGGTTTCTATAATTCACCCCTCCACTTT. The encoded protein is CASSTPGGFYNSPLHF.

This clonotype was found a few times. V is TRBV11-2 and J is TRBJ1-2; D not certain. Germline V CDR1 and CDR2: SGHAT, FQNNGV. Deletions cut 1 base from V and 8 bases from J, with 11 bases between. The CDR3 has 13 amino acids. CDR3 sequence: CASSLVGPGGYTF. The CDR3 nucleotides are TGTGCCAGCAGCTTAGTTGGGCCGGGGGGCTACACCTTC.